This T cell receptor (beta chain) emerged from a study of early T cells in non-severe SARS-CoV-2 infection. Whole-study context: Sequencing was performed on bulk RNA from unsorted whole blood, leaving chains unpaired.

The sample holds many counts of this clonotype. The antigen remains unidentified. General study points: Private and CD4 specificities were missed by VDJdb matching, skewed to anti-spike CD8.

This CDR3 is built from 13 residues. Trimming pared 6 bases from V and 7 bases from J, leaving 12 bases between. CDR1 and CDR2 (germline): MGHDK, SYGVNS. Unique molecular identifiers tagged individual cDNA molecules. TCRdb reprocessed the 5' RACE reads via MiXCR and lists one record per CDR3 protein. The sample has roughly 47,000 distinct CDR3 sequences, around 6.5% seen once. Sequences were derived from whole blood, sampled at baseline. J is TRBJ2-2 and V is TRBV25-1; a possible D gene is TRBD2 (6 bases). The clonotype originates from an adult who was a healthcare worker with PCR-confirmed SARS-CoV-2 infection or an uninfected control (not recorded which). CDR3 in amino acids: CASRNTGSGELFF. In DNA form, the CDR3 reads TGTGCCAGCAGAAACACCGGGAGCGGGGAGCTGTTTTTT. The full variable domain, with the rest looked up from reference TRBV25-1 and TRBJ2-2, is EADIYQTPRYLVIGTGKKITLECSQTMGHDKMYWYQQDPGMELHLIHYSYGVNSTEKGDLSSESTVSRIRTEHFPLTLESARPSHTSQYLCASRNTGSGELFFGEGSRLTVL.